A selection of T cell receptor beta chains follows, all from one sample in a study of cytotoxic CD8 clonotypes in ibrutinib-treated CLL. The table came from immunoSEQ multiplex PCR; TCRdb's copy has only in-frame clones and leaves some out. Of around 91,000 clones listed, just over 85% are singletons. The sample here was PBMCs, taken before ibrutinib treatment. These receptors all come from a human donor with chronic lymphocytic leukemia. The CDR3 runs from the conserved cysteine through the conserved F or W. Fields, in order: J gene, V gene, clone size, D gene, CDR3 protein, CDR3 DNA. A D gene is named only where the DNA matches it firmly. Not every row has a clone size; where given, it reads once, few, many or a size class.

>TRBJ2-3|TRBV19|.|TRBD1
CASSTGQHTDTQYF
TGTGCCAGTAGCACGGGACAGCACACAGATACGCAGTATTTT
>TRBJ2-1|TRBV15|once|TRBD2
CATSRAGGLTGAYNEQFF
TGTGCCACCAGCAGGGCGGGAGGGCTAACAGGAGCGTACAATGAGCAGTTCTTC
>TRBJ1-1|TRBV6-1|.|.
CASSQLRGGTEAFF
TGTGCCAGCAGCCAACTGAGGGGCGGTACTGAAGCTTTCTTT
>TRBJ2-6|TRBV19|medium-sized|.
CASSIYISGANVLTF
TGTGCCAGTAGTATTTATATATCTGGGGCCAACGTCCTGACTTTC
>TRBJ2-1|TRBV10-1|.|TRBD2
CASSAQREISWEQFF
TGCGCCAGCAGTGCCCAGCGGGAGATTTCATGGGAGCAGTTCTTC
>TRBJ2-1|TRBV6-6|.|.
CASVASAPRAGEQFF
TGTGCCAGCGTTGCCAGCGCCCCCCGAGCGGGTGAGCAGTTCTTC
>TRBJ2-7|TRBV9|once|TRBD1
CASSAWDRPFEQYF
TGTGCCAGCAGCGCGTGGGACAGACCTTTCGAGCAGTACTTC
>TRBJ1-2|TRBV4-2|.|TRBD1
CASSQDSGQGLYGYTF
TGTGCCAGCAGCCAAGATTCGGGACAGGGTTTATATGGCTACACCTTC
>TRBJ2-2|TRBV10-3|few|.
CAISDRESGELFF
TGTGCCATCAGTGACCGAGAGAGCGGGGAGCTGTTTTTT
>TRBJ1-5|TRBV2|.|.
CASSPLGLSSNQPQHF
TGTGCCAGCAGTCCCTTAGGACTCAGTAGCAATCAGCCCCAGCATTTT
>TRBJ2-1|TRBV7-3|.|.
CASSLRFDNEQFF
TGTGCCAGCAGCTTAAGATTCGACAATGAGCAGTTCTTC
>TRBJ1-3|TRBV28|.|.
CASSPLSVIPQGNTIYF
TGTGCCAGCAGTCCTCTTAGTGTTATACCCCAAGGGAACACCATATATTTT
>TRBJ1-1|TRBV11-2|.|TRBD1
CASSLDRGLPNTEAFF
TGTGCCAGCAGCTTGGACAGGGGGCTGCCGAACACTGAAGCTTTCTTT
>TRBJ1-2|TRBV10-2|.|TRBD1
CASSPDRQNLLYGYTF
TGCGCCAGCAGTCCGGACAGGCAGAACCTATTGTATGGCTACACCTTC
>TRBJ1-5|TRBV6-5|few|.
CASSSRGGSNQPQHF
TGTGCCAGCAGCTCCCGGGGAGGGTCTAATCAGCCCCAGCATTTT
>TRBJ1-5|TRBV7-6|once|.
CASSLSLGSNQPQHF
TGTGCCAGCAGCTTAAGTCTCGGATCAAATCAGCCCCAGCATTTT
>TRBJ2-3|TRBV10-3|.|TRBD2
CAIKQAGGRSDTDTQYF
TGTGCCATCAAACAGGCGGGAGGGAGATCCGACACAGATACGCAGTATTTT
>TRBJ2-1|TRBV7-6|once|.
CASSLYHAGASYNEQFF
TGTGCCAGCAGCTTATATCATGCGGGGGCATCCTACAATGAGCAGTTCTTC
>TRBJ2-1|TRBV29-1|.|.
CSVEGGQGDPNEQFF
TGCAGCGTTGAAGGAGGGCAAGGGGACCCTAATGAGCAGTTCTTC
>TRBJ2-7|TRBV7-9|.|.
CASSYGQNYEQYF
TGTGCCAGCAGCTATGGACAGAACTACGAGCAGTACTTC
>TRBJ2-1|TRBV2|few|.
CASSGSGLTYNEQFF
TGTGCCAGCAGTGGATCGGGACTTACCTACAATGAGCAGTTCTTC
>TRBJ2-6|TRBV21-1|.|.
CASSKALGVGPGANVLTF
.
>TRBJ1-5|TRBV19|.|TRBD1
CASSRDSGPGQPQHF
TGTGCCAGTAGTAGGGACAGCGGCCCCGGTCAGCCCCAGCATTTT
>TRBJ2-1|TRBV10-3|.|.
CAISEFPGGTPYNEQFF
TGTGCCATCAGTGAGTTCCCGGGCGGGACACCTTACAATGAGCAGTTCTTC
>TRBJ2-3|TRBV7-2|.|.
CASMGRASTDTQYF
TGTGCCAGCATGGGCCGCGCTAGCACAGATACGCAGTATTTT
>TRBJ2-3|TRBV19|few|.
CASGAGATDTQYF
TGTGCCAGTGGGGCGGGGGCCACAGATACGCAGTATTTT
>TRBJ2-3|TRBV19|.|TRBD2
CASSIGFKGTRGDTQYF
TGTGCCAGTAGTATAGGTTTTAAGGGGACTAGAGGCGATACGCAGTATTTT
>TRBJ2-2|TRBV5-1|.|TRBD2
CASSLGLAGYTGELFF
TGCGCCAGCAGCTTGGGACTAGCGGGATACACCGGGGAGCTGTTTTTT
>TRBJ1-4|TRBV10-3|.|.
CAIRGATNEKLFF
TGTGCCATTCGGGGGGCAACTAATGAAAAACTGTTTTTT
>TRBJ2-2|TRBV14|.|.
CASAHLRESGELFF
TGTGCCAGCGCCCACCTCCGGGAATCCGGGGAGCTGTTTTTT
>TRBJ1-2|TRBV4-3|.|.
CASSQDLTEGEGFYGYTF
TGCGCCAGCAGCCAAGATTTGACGGAGGGCGAGGGTTTCTATGGCTACACCTTC
>TRBJ2-3|TRBV5-1|.|TRBD1
CASSGAGTGATDTQYF
TGCGCCAGCAGCGGAGCCGGGACAGGAGCGACAGATACGCAGTATTTT
>TRBJ2-3|TRBV5-1|.|.
CASRRSGDTQYF
TGCGCCAGCCGTAGGTCCGGAGATACGCAGTATTTT
>TRBJ2-1|TRBV5-1|.|TRBD2
CASRGTSGSNPSYNEQFF
TGCGCCAGCCGTGGGACTAGCGGGAGTAATCCCTCCTACAATGAGCAGTTCTTC
>TRBJ1-1|TRBV21-1|.|.
CASSKERVLDTEAFF
TGTGCCAGCAGCAAAGAGAGGGTTCTGGACACTGAAGCTTTCTTT
>TRBJ1-4|TRBV27|.|.
CASSFGRGNEKLFF
TGTGCCAGCAGTTTCGGGCGGGGAAATGAAAAACTGTTTTTT
>TRBJ1-5|TRBV18|.|.
CASSPRQEGQPQHF
TGTGCCAGCTCCCCTCGACAAGAGGGTCAGCCCCAGCATTTT